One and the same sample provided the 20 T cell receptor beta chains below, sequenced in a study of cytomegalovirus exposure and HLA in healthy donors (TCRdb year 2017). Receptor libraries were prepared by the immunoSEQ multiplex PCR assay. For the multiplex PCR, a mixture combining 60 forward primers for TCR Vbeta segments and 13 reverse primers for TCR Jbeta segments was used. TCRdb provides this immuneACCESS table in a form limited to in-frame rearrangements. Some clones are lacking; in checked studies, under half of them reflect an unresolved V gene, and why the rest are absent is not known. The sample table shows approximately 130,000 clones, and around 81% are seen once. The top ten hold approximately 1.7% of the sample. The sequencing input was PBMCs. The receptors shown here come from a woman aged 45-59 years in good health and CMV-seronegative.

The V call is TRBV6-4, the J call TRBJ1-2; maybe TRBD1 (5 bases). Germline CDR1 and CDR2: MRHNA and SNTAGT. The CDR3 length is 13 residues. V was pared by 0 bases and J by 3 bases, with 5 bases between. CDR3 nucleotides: TGTGCCAGCAGTGACTCCAGGGACTATGGCTACACCTTC. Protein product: CASSDSRDYGYTF.

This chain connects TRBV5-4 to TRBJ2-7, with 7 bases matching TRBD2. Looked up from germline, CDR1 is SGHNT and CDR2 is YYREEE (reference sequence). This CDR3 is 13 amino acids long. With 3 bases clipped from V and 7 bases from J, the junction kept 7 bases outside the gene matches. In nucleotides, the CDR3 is TGTGCCAGCAGCTACGCGGGAGTCTGGGAGCAGTACTTC. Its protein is CASSYAGVWEQYF.

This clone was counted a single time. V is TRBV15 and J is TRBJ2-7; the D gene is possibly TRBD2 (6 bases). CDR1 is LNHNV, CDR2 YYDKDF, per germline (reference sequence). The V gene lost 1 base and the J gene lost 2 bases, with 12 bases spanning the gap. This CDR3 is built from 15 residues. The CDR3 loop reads CATSRGGSGAYEQYF. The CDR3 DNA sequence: TGTGCCACCAGCAGAGGCGGTAGCGGCGCCTACGAGCAGTACTTC.

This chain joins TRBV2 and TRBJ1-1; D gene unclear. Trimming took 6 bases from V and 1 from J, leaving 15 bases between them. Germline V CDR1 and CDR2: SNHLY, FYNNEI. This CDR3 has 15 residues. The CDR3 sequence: CASSVLQTPNTEAFF. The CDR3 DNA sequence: TGTGCCAGCAGCGTCTTACAGACCCCGAACACTGAAGCTTTCTTT.

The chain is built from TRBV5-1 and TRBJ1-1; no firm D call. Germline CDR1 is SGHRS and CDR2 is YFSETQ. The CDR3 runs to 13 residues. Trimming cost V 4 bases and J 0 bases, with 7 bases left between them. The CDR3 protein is CASSNTLNTEAFF. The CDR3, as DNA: TGCGCCAGCAGCAATACTTTGAACACTGAAGCTTTCTTT.

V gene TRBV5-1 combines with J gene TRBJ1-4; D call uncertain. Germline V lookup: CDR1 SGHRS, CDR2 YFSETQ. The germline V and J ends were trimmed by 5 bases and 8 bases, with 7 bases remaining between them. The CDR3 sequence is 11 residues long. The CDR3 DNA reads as TGCGCCAGCAGGGGCAGCGAAAAACTGTTTTTT. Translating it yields CASRGSEKLFF.

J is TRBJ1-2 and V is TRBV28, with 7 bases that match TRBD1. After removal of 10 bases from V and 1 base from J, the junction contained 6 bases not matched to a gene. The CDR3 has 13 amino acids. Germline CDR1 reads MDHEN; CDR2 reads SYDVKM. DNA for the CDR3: TGTGCCACCGAACGGGACAGTAACTATGGCTACACCTTC. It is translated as CATERDSNYGYTF.

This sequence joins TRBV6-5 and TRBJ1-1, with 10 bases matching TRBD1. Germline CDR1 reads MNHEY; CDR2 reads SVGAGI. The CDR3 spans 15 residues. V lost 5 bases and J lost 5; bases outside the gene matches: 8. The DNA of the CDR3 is TGTGCCAGCAGTCTTGCCGGGACAGGGGCGACTGAAGCTTTCTTT. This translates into CASSLAGTGATEAFF.

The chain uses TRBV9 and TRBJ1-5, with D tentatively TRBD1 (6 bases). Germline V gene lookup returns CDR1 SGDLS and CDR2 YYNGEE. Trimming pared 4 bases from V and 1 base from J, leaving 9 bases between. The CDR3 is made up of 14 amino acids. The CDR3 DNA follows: TGTGCCAGCAGCCCTGGACAGAGCAATCAGCCCCAGCATTTT. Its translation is CASSPGQSNQPQHF.

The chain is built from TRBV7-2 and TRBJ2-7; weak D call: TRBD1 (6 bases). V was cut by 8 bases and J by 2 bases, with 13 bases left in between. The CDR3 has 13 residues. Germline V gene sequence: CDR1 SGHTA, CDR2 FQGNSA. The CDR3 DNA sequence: TGTGCCAGCCAGCAGGGGCCCGCCTACGAGCAGTACTTC. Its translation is CASQQGPAYEQYF.

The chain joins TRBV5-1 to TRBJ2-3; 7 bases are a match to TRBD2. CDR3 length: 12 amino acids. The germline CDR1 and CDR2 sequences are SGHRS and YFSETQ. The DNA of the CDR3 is TGCGCGGGGGGGGGAGGTACAGATACGCAGTATTTT. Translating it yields CAGGGGTDTQYF.

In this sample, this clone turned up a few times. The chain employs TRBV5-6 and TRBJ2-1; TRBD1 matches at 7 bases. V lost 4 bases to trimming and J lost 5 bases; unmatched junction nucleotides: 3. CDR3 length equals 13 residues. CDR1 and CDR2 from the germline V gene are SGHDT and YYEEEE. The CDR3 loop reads CASSTGQHNEQFF. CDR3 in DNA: TGTGCCAGCAGCACGGGACAGCACAATGAGCAGTTCTTC.

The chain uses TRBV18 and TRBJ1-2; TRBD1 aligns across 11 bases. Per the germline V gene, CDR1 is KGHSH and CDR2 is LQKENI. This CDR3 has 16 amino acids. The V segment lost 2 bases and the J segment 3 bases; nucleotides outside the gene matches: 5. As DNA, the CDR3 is TGTGCCAGCTCACCATTGGGACAGGGGGTAGACTATGGCTACACCTTC. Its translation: CASSPLGQGVDYGYTF.

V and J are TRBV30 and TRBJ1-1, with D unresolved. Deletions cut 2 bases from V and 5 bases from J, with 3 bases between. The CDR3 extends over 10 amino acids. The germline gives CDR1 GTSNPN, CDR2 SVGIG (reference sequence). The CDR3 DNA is TGTGCCTGGAGTCGGACTGAAGCTTTCTTT. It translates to CAWSRTEAFF.

The CDR3 coding sequence is TGTGCCAGCTCGACGACAGGGGACCCTGAAGCTTTCTTT. It encodes CASSTTGDPEAFF. The genes are TRBV18 and TRBJ1-1; TRBD1 aligns across 8 bases. Germline trimming cut 6 bases from V and 6 bases from J; bases unmatched to any gene: 6. CDR1 and CDR2 (germline): KGHSH, LQKENI. CDR3 length equals 13 residues.

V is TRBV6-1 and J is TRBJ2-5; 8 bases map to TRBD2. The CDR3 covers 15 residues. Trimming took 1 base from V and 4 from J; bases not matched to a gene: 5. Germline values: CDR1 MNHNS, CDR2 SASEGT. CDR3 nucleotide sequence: TGTGCCAGCAGTGAAGATCTCCTAGCGGGAGAGACCCAGTACTTC. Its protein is CASSEDLLAGETQYF.

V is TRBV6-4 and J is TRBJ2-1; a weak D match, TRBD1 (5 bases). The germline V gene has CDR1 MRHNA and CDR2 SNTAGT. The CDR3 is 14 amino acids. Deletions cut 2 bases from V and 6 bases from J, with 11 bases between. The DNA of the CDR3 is TGTGCCAGCAGTGACGAGTTGGGGCGCAATGAGCAGTTCTTC. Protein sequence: CASSDELGRNEQFF.

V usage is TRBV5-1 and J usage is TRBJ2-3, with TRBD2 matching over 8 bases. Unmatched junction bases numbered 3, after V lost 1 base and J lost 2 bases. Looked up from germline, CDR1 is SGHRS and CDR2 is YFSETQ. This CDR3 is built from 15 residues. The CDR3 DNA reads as TGCGCCAGCAGCTTGATAGCGGGGACCACAGATACGCAGTATTTT. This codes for CASSLIAGTTDTQYF. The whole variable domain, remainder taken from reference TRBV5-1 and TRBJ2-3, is KAGVTQTPRYLIKTRGQQVTLSCSPISGHRSVSWYQQTPGQGLQFLFEYFSETQRNKGNFPGRFSGRQFSNSRSEMNVSTLELGDSALYLCASSLIAGTTDTQYFGPGTRLTVL.

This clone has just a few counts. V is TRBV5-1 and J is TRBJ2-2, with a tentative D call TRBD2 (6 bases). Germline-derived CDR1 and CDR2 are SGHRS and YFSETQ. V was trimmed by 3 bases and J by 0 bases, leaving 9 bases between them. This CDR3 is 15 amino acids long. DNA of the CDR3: TGCGCCAGCAGCTGGGGACTGACGAACACCGGGGAGCTGTTTTTT. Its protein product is CASSWGLTNTGELFF.

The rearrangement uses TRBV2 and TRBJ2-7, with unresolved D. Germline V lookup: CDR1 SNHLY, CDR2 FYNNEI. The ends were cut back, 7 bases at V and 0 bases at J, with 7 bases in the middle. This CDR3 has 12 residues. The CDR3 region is CASTPVSYEQYF. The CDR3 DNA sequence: TGTGCCAGCACACCGGTCTCCTACGAGCAGTACTTC.